This T cell receptor beta chain was documented in a study of cytomegalovirus exposure and HLA in healthy donors. Study-wide points: Clonal expansion, a later analysis showed, was greater in HLA-associated TCR beta chains than in equally common others.

This CDR3 region has 15 residues. CDR1 and CDR2 from the germline V gene are SGHAT and FQDESV (reference sequence). Trimming removed 2 bases from V and 3 bases from J; junction bases left unmatched: 5. Sampled while nominally healthy, donors likely had unrecorded immune exposures. Of note for this clone: Its specificity is not known.

The PCR was carried out with 60 Vbeta primers and 13 Jbeta primers. TCRdb's table, derived via immunoSEQ multiplex PCR, lists solely in-frame clones and lacks some. The sample table includes 100,000 to 150,000 clones. This receptor was identified in a man aged 30-40 years in good health and CMV-seronegative. The chain joins TRBV11-1 to TRBJ2-3; 7 positions match TRBD1. Sequenced sample: PBMCs. The CDR3 bases are TGTGCCAGCAGCTTAAGGGGGACAGAGACAGATACGCAGTATTTT. It translates to CASSLRGTETDTQYF.